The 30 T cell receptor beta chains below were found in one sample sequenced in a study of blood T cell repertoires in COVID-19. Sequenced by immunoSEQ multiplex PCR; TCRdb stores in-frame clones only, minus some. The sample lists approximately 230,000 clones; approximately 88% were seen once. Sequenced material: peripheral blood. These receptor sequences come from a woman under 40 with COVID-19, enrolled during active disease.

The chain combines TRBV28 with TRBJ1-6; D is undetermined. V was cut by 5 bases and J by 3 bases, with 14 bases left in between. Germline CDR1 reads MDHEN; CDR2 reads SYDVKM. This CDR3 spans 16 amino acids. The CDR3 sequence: CASSLDTGIYNSPLHF. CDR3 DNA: TGTGCCAGCAGTCTAGACACCGGGATCTATAATTCACCCCTCCACTTT.

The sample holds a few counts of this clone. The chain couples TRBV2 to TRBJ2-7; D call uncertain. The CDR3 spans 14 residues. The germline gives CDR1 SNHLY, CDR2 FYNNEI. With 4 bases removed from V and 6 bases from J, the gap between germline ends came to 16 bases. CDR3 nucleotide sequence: TGTGCCAGCAGTGGGAGCACGGGTAGGAGCGAGCAGTACTTC. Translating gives CASSGSTGRSEQYF.

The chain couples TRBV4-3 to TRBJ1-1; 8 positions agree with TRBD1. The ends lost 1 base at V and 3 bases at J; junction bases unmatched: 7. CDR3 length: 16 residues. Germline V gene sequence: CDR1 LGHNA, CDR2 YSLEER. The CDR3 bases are TGCGCCAGCAGCCAAGCTGTGTCACAGGGGGACACTGAAGCTTTCTTT. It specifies CASSQAVSQGDTEAFF.

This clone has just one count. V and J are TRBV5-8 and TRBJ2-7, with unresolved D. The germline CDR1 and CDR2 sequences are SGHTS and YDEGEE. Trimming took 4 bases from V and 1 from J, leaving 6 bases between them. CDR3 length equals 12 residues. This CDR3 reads CASSPNSYEQYF. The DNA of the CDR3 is TGTGCCAGCAGCCCTAATTCCTACGAGCAGTACTTC.

CDR3 nucleotide sequence: TGTGCCAGCAGCTTAGTCTCCGATGAGCAGTTCTTC. This encodes CASSLVSDEQFF. V and J are TRBV11-3 and TRBJ2-1; unclear D gene. This CDR3 has 12 residues. Germline CDR1 and CDR2: SGHNT and YENEEA. The V end was cut by 1 base, the J end by 8 bases, with 6 bases between.

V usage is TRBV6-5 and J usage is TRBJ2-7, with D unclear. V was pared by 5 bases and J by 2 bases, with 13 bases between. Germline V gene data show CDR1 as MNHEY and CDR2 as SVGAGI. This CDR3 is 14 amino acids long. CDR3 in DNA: TGTGCCAGCAGTCCCTCCCTGGGCACCTACGAGCAGTACTTC. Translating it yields CASSPSLGTYEQYF.

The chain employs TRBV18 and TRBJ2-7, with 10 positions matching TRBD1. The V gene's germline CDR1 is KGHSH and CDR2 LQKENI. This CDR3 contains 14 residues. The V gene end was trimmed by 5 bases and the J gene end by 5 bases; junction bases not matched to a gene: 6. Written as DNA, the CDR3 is TGTGCCAGCTCATTCCGACAGGGGGCCGACGAGCAGTACGTC. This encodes CASSFRQGADEQYV.

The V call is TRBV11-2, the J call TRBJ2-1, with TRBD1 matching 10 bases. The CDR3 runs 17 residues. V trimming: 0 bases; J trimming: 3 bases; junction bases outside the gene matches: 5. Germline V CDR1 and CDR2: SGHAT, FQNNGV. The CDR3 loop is CASSLDMGTGVYNEQFF. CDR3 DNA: TGTGCCAGCAGCTTAGATATGGGGACAGGGGTCTACAATGAGCAGTTCTTC.

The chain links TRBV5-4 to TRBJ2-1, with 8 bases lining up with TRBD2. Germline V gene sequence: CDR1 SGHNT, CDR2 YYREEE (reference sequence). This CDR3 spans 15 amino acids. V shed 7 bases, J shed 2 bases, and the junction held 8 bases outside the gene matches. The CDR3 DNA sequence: TGTGCCAGCCCGGGGGGGCGGGACGCCTACAATGAGCAGTTCTTC. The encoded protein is CASPGGRDAYNEQFF.

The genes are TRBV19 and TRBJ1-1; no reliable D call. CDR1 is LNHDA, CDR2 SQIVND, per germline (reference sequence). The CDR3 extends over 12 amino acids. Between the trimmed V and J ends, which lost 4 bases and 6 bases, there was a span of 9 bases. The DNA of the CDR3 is TGTGCCAGTAGTACTGACCGGGCTGAAGCTTTCTTT. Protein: CASSTDRAEAFF.

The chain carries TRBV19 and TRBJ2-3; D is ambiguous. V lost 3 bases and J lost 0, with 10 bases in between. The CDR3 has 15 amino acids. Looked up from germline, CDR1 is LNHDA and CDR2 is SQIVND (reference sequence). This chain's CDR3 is CASSISTDSTDTQYF. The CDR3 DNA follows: TGTGCCAGTAGTATTAGCACGGATAGCACAGATACGCAGTATTTT.

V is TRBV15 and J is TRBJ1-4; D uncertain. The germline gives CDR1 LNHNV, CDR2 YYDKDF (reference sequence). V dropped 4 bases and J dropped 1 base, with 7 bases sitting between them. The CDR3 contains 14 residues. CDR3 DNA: TGTGCCACCAGCATCGGCGGAACTAATGAAAAACTGTTTTTT. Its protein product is CATSIGGTNEKLFF.

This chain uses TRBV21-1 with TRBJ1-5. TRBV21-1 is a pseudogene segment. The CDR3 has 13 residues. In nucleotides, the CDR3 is TGTGCCAGCAGCAATAGCATTTTTCAGCCCCAGCATTTT. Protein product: CASSNSIFQPQHF.

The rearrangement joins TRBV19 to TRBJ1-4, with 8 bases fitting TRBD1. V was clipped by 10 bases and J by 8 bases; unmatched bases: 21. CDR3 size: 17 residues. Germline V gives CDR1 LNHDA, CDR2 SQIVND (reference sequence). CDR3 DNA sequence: TGTGCCACAGCAAGGAGTACTGGTGGACAGGGAGGCGAAAAACTGTTTTTT. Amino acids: CATARSTGGQGGEKLFF.

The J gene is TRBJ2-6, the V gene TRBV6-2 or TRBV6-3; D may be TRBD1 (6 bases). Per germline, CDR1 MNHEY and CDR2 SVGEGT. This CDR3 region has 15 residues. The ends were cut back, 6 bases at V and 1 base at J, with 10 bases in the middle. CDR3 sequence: CASSNDRSGANVLTF. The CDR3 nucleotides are TGTGCCAGCAGCAACGACAGGTCTGGGGCCAACGTCCTGACTTTC.

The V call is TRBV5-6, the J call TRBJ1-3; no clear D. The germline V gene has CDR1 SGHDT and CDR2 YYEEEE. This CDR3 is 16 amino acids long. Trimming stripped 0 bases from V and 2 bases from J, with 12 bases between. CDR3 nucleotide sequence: TGTGCCAGCAGCTTGGCGTTCGGGGTGGCTGGAAACACCATATATTTT. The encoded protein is CASSLAFGVAGNTIYF.

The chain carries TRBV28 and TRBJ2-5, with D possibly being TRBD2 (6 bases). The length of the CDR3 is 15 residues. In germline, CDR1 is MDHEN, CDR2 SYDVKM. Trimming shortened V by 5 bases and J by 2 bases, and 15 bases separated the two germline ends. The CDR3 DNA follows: TGTGCCAGCAGTCCCCGTAGCGGACCTCAAGAGACCCAGTACTTC. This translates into CASSPRSGPQETQYF.

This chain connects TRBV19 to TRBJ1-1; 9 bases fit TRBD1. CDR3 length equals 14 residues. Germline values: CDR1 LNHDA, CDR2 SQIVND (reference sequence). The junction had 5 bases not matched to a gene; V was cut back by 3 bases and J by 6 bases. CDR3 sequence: CASSMDRGGAEAFF. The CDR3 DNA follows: TGTGCCAGTAGTATGGACAGGGGTGGGGCTGAAGCTTTCTTT.

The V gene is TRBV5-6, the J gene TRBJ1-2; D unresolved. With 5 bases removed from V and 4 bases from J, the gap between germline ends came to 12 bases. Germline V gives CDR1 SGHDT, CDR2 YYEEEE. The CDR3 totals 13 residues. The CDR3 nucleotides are TGTGCCAGCAGTATTGGTAGCCGCTATGGCTACACCTTC. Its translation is CASSIGSRYGYTF.

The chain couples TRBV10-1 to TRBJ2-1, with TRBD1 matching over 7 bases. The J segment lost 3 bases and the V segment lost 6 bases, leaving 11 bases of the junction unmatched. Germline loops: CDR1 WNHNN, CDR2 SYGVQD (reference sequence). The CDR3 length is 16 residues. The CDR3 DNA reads TGCGCCAGCAGCGAGGCCGGGACAGCTGTCTACAATGAGCAGTTCTTC. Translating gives CASSEAGTAVYNEQFF.

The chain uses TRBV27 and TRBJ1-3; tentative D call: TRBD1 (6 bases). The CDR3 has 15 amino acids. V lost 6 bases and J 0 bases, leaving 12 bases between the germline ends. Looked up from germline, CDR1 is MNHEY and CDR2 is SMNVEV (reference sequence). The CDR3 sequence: CASSRTGSSGNTIYF. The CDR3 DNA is TGTGCCAGCAGCCGTACAGGGAGCTCTGGAAACACCATATATTTT.

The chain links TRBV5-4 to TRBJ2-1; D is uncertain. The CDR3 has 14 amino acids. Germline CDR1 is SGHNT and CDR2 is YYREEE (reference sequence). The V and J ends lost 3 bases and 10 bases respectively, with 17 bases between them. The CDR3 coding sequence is TGTGCCAGCAGCTCCCAAGGTGGTCTCGGGGAGCAGTTCTTC. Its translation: CASSSQGGLGEQFF.

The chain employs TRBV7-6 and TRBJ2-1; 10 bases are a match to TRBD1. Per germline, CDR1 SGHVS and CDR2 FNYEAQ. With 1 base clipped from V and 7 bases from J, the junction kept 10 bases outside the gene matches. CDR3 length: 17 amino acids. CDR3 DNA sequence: TGTGCCAGCAGCTTAGTTCAAAGGGACAGGGGAAAAAATGAGCAGTTCTTC. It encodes CASSLVQRDRGKNEQFF.

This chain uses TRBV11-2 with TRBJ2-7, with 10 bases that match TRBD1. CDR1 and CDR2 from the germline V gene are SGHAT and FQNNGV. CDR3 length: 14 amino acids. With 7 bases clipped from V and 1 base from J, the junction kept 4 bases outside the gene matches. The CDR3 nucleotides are TGTGCCAGCACCCGGGACAGGGGATCCTACGAGCAGTACTTC. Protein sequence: CASTRDRGSYEQYF.

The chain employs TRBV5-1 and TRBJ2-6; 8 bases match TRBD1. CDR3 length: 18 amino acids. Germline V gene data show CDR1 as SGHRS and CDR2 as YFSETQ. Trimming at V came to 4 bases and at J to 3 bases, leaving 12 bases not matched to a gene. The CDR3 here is CASSPFQGALGGANVLTF. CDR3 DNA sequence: TGCGCCAGCAGCCCGTTTCAGGGGGCCCTTGGTGGGGCCAACGTCCTGACTTTC.

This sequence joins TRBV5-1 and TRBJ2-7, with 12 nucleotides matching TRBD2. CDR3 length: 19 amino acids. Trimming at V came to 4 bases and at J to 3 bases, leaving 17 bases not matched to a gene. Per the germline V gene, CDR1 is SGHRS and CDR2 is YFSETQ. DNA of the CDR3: TGCGCCAGCAGCCCCGCCGGGACTAGCGGGCATCTCGGTGTCTACGAGCAGTACGTC. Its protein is CASSPAGTSGHLGVYEQYV.

CDR3 residues: CASSSDQGTGTFNYGYTF. As DNA, the CDR3 is TGTGCCAGCAGCTCAGACCAGGGGACAGGGACCTTTAACTATGGCTACACCTTC. The J gene is TRBJ1-2, the V gene TRBV7-2, with 9 positions matching TRBD1. Germline V gene sequence: CDR1 SGHTA, CDR2 FQGNSA. The CDR3 totals 18 residues. J was trimmed by 1 base and V by 4 bases; bases with no gene match: 13.

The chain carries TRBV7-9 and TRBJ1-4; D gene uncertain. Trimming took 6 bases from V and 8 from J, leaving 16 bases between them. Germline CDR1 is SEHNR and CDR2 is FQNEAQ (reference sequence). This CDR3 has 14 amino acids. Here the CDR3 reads CASSFKTGEEKLFF. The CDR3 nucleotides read TGTGCCAGCAGTTTTAAGACTGGGGAGGAAAAACTGTTTTTT.

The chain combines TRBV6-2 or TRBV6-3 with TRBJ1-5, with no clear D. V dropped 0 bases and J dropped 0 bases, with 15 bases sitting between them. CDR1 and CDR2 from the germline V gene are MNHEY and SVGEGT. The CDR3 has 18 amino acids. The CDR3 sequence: CASSYSRGLRYSNQPQHF. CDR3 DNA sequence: TGTGCCAGCAGTTACTCGAGAGGGCTTCGTTATAGCAATCAGCCCCAGCATTTT.

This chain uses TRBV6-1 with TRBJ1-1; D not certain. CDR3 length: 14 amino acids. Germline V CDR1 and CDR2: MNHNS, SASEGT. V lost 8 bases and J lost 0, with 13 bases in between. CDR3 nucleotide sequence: TGTGCCAGCGCAACGGGCGGGATGAACACTGAAGCTTTCTTT. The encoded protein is CASATGGMNTEAFF.